This T cell receptor beta chain was obtained from a study of T-cell reconstitution after alpha-beta-depleted transplantation in children. Study-level findings and limits: Several hundred expanded graft clones reportedly were the source of alpha-beta T cells about two months after transplant. Surviving recipient T cells and intrathymic progenitors accounted for some patients' high TCRbeta diversity at day 60. Among T cells one year after transplant, newly produced cells accounted for most counts and diversity.

For TCRbeta, the library was prepared with unique molecular identifiers. MiXCR was run by TCRdb on the PCR reads, yielding one entry per CDR3 protein. The sample yields around 420,000 distinct CDR3 sequences, under 20% seen once. This clonotype has just a few counts. Its antigen is undetermined. The starting material was PBMCs, mostly from graft donor cells, obtained 360 days after TCRalphabeta/CD19-depleted stem cell transplant. The TCR sequence derives from a boy under two years old who had a stem cell transplant for Wiskott-Aldrich syndrome, so the T cells may come from the graft donor.

The CDR3 is CASSRTGTDYGYTF. Written as DNA, the CDR3 is TGTGCCAGCAGCCGGACGGGGACAGACTATGGCTACACCTTC. The chain carries TRBV9 and TRBJ1-2; 7 positions match TRBD1. The CDR3 length is 14 residues. V lost 4 bases and J lost 3; bases outside the gene matches: 6. Germline CDR1 is SGDLS and CDR2 is YYNGEE.